This TCR beta chain was documented in a study of T cell responses to AZD1222 COVID-19 vaccine. Study-level information: Analysis merged second doses at about 4 or about 12 weeks. Overall study findings and caveats: Only a handful of AZD1222 recipients, several in all, had baseline seropositivity. Within unmutated variant regions lay the reported targets of nearly half of spike-specific TCRs.

As regards this clone: The antigen is undetermined.

The repertoire was sequenced with immunoSEQ multiplex PCR; TCRdb's copy has only in-frame clones and lacks some. Among about 130,000 clones listed, about nine tenths were seen once. Per the germline V gene, CDR1 is SGHTA and CDR2 is FQGNSA. This CDR3 is built from 13 residues. V was clipped by 7 bases and J by 7 bases, with 11 bases between them. This chain links TRBV7-2 with TRBJ1-6; D is uncertain. Source: peripheral blood, taken on day 0 of AZD1222 vaccination. This clonotype originated in an adult in good health. The CDR3 DNA reads as TGTGCCAGCACCCCCCACGGAAATTCACCCCTCCACTTT. This encodes CASTPHGNSPLHF. Full variable domain (remainder filled in from reference TRBV7-2 and TRBJ1-6): GAGVSQSPSNKVTEKGKDVELRCDPISGHTALYWYRQSLGQGLEFLIYFQGNSAPDKSGLPSDRFSAERTGGSVSTLTIQRTQQEDSAVYLCASTPHGNSPLHFGNGTRLTVT.